This TCR beta chain was sequenced during a study of T cells in localized non-small cell lung cancer. Study-wide results and caveats: In uninvolved adjacent lung, T cell clonality reached its highest value, exceeding tumor. Among blood samples, higher T cell density accompanied longer overall survival. The study sequenced only one region of the tumor. As a result, intratumor heterogeneity could not be excluded and remains possible. Paired adjacent lung recovered a median around 52 of the top 100 tumor clones.

Sequenced by immunoSEQ multiplex PCR; TCRdb stores in-frame clones only, minus some. The top ten hold about 5.6% of the sample, which has some 39,000 clones, about nine tenths seen once. This CDR3 is 13 amino acids long. The V and J ends lost 6 bases and 4 bases respectively, with 13 bases between them. Per the germline V gene, CDR1 is MNHEY and CDR2 is SVGAGI. Regarding this clone: Its antigen is currently unknown.

The TCR sequence derives from a male donor aged 60 or over with stage II lung adenocarcinoma. V usage is TRBV6-5 and J usage is TRBJ2-7; the D gene could be TRBD1 or TRBD2 (5 bases each). Material: peripheral blood mononuclear cells, obtained before any cancer treatment. CDR3 in DNA: TGTGCCAGCAGGCCGGGGCCTTGGTACGAGCAGTACTTC. It codes for CASRPGPWYEQYF.